Following are 14 T cell receptor beta chains from one sample sequenced in a study of human T cells and chemical hapten exposure. Noted time point: patch test 1, 2 weeks after DPC sensitization. This sample's treatment: therapeutic diphenylcyclopropenone sensitization with weekly scalp DPC. Each CDR3 protein is one row after TCRdb ran MiXCR on the RACE reads. Of just under 350,000 distinct CDR3 sequences in the sample, about 7% were seen once. The sample here was whole blood, taken in connection with sensitization to the hapten diphenylcyclopropenone (DPC). Source of these receptors: a woman younger than 30 with alopecia areata. Some clones in this sample may be carry-over from other donors' samples.

This clonotype occurred a few times. The V call is TRBV12-3 or TRBV12-4, the J call TRBJ1-2, with TRBD1 matching over 7 bases. With V trimmed by 2 bases and J by 0 bases, 0 bases remained unmatched. The CDR3 consists of 14 residues. The CDR3 is CASSLQGANYGYTF. The DNA of the CDR3 is TGTGCCAGCAGTTTACAGGGGGCTAACTATGGCTACACCTTC.

The CDR3 DNA reads as TGTGCCAGCAGTGAGGGAGCGGGGTCCGGGGAGCTGTTTTTT. Residues: CASSEGAGSGELFF. V gene TRBV2 combines with J gene TRBJ2-2; 7 nucleotides line up with TRBD2. Losses at the gene ends were 3 bases for V and 6 bases for J; bases not matched to a gene: 4. This CDR3 is 14 amino acids long. Germline values: CDR1 SNHLY, CDR2 FYNNEI.

This clonotype appeared many times. This sequence joins TRBV3-1 and TRBJ2-5; D perhaps matches TRBD1 (6 bases). The CDR3 totals 13 residues. CDR1 LGHDT and CDR2 YNNKEL come from the germline V gene (reference sequence). V was shortened by 7 bases and J by 1 base, with 10 bases between the two germline ends. CDR3 DNA: TGTGCCAGCAACTCAGGGGTCCAAGAGACCCAGTACTTC. Translation: CASNSGVQETQYF.

V is TRBV20-1 and J is TRBJ1-2; possible D gene TRBD1, 5 bases. V lost 5 bases and J 0 bases, leaving 10 bases between the germline ends. In germline, CDR1 is DFQATT, CDR2 SNEGSKA (reference sequence). The CDR3 has 13 residues. The CDR3 region is CSAGRGPNYGYTF. CDR3 in DNA: TGCAGTGCTGGACGGGGCCCTAACTATGGCTACACCTTC.

This clonotype appeared many times. The J gene is TRBJ2-1, the V gene TRBV7-9, with TRBD2 matching 7 bases. Germline V gene data show CDR1 as SEHNR and CDR2 as FQNEAQ (reference sequence). This CDR3 comprises 15 residues. Germline trimming cut 5 bases from V and 4 bases from J; bases unmatched to any gene: 8. In DNA form, the CDR3 reads TGTGCCAGCAGCCTCGGGCAGGGAGGGTACAATGAGCAGTTCTTC. This gives the protein CASSLGQGGYNEQFF.

This clonotype has only a few counts. The chain recombines TRBV7-8 with TRBJ1-1; 8 positions agree with TRBD1. CDR1 and CDR2 from the germline V gene are SGHVS and FQNEAQ. After removal of 1 base from V and 0 bases from J, the junction contained 4 bases not matched to a gene. The CDR3 totals 16 residues. CDR3 bases: TGTGCCAGCAGCTTAGGGACAGGGAGGATGAACACTGAAGCTTTCTTT. It encodes CASSLGTGRMNTEAFF.

V is TRBV3-1 and J is TRBJ2-5; TRBD1 is a possible D gene (6 bases). Trimming removed 4 bases from V and 5 bases from J, with 17 bases in between. Germline CDR1 is LGHDT and CDR2 is YNNKEL (reference sequence). The CDR3 covers 15 residues. CDR3 DNA sequence: TGTGCCAGCAGCCTTCTCACTGACAGGTTGGAGACCCAGTACTTC. It codes for CASSLLTDRLETQYF.

This chain uses TRBV2 with TRBJ1-1, with 7 nucleotides matching TRBD1. In germline, CDR1 is SNHLY, CDR2 FYNNEI. This CDR3 has 14 amino acids. Germline trimming cut 3 bases from V and 1 base from J; bases unmatched to any gene: 2. CDR3 sequence: CASSERQGNTEAFF. DNA for the CDR3: TGTGCCAGCAGTGAGCGACAGGGGAACACTGAAGCTTTCTTT.

The chain has TRBV20-1 and TRBJ2-3, with a weak D call TRBD1 (6 bases). This CDR3 comprises 16 residues. V shed 0 bases and J shed 3 bases, with 16 bases lying between them. Germline V gives CDR1 DFQATT, CDR2 SNEGSKA (reference sequence). CDR3 DNA: TGCAGTGCTAGAGATCTCTCGGACAGCCTAACAGATACGCAGTATTTT. Its protein product is CSARDLSDSLTDTQYF.

This sequence joins TRBV3-1 and TRBJ2-2; D could derive from TRBD1 or TRBD2 (6 bases each). V was pared by 1 base and J by 3 bases, with 12 bases between. This CDR3 comprises 16 residues. Per germline, CDR1 LGHDT and CDR2 YNNKEL (reference sequence). The CDR3 nucleotides are TGTGCCAGCAGCCAAGTCTTCGGGGGCCACACCGGGGAGCTGTTTTTT. As protein: CASSQVFGGHTGELFF.

This clonotype was detected a few times. The V call is TRBV3-1, the J call TRBJ1-1; D remains unclear. V lost 4 bases and J lost 2, with 11 bases in between. From germline, CDR1 is LGHDT and CDR2 YNNKEL (reference sequence). The CDR3 is 14 amino acids. CDR3 bases: TGTGCCAGCAGCCCAACCGCGGGAAACACTGAAGCTTTCTTT. As protein: CASSPTAGNTEAFF. The variable domain in full, completed from reference TRBV3-1 and TRBJ1-1, reads DTAVSQTPKYLVTQMGNDKSIKCEQNLGHDTMYWYKQDSKKFLKIMFSYNNKELIINETVPNRFSPKSPDKAHLNLHINSLELGDSAVYFCASSPTAGNTEAFFGQGTRLTVV.

This clonotype was recorded a few times. The chain joins TRBV11-1 to TRBJ2-7; D unclear. The CDR3 extends over 16 amino acids. V dropped 0 bases and J dropped 6 bases, with 18 bases sitting between them. Germline values: CDR1 SGHAT, CDR2 FQDESV (reference sequence). CDR3 region: CASSLAFGGGLAEQYF. The CDR3 DNA is TGTGCCAGCAGCTTAGCCTTTGGCGGCGGATTAGCCGAGCAGTACTTC.

This clonotype has just a few counts. The chain couples TRBV5-5 to TRBJ2-7; the D gene is possibly TRBD1 (6 bases). Germline loops: CDR1 SGHKS, CDR2 YYEKEE (reference sequence). This CDR3 contains 15 residues. Deletions cut 3 bases from V and 0 bases from J, with 13 bases between. The CDR3 DNA reads as TGTGCCAGCAGCTCCTACAGGGCCAGCTCCTACGAGCAGTACTTC. Its protein is CASSSYRASSYEQYF.

This clonotype was counted at least ten times. This chain joins TRBV20-1 and TRBJ2-1; TRBD1 matches at 7 bases. Trimming removed 6 bases from V and 6 bases from J; junction bases left unmatched: 11. This CDR3 spans 14 amino acids. Looked up from germline, CDR1 is DFQATT and CDR2 is SNEGSKA (reference sequence). Written as DNA, the CDR3 is TGCAGTGCCCACCGGGACAGTGATTTCAATGAGCAGTTCTTC. Translation: CSAHRDSDFNEQFF.